These T cell receptor beta chains were read from a single sample in a study of T cells after yellow fever vaccination. TCRdb reprocessed the 5' RACE reads via MiXCR and lists one record per CDR3 protein. The sample holds more than 95,000 distinct CDR3 sequences, 6% to 8% seen once. Sequenced material: CD4+ T cells sorted from PBMCs, taken 10 to 11 days after the first yellow fever vaccination. These receptors all come from a man between 18 and 29 years old who received the YFV17D yellow fever vaccine. CDR3s include the opening cysteine and the closing phenylalanine or tryptophan. A D gene is named only where the DNA matches it firmly. A row's size may be missing; if present it is once, few, many or a size class.

j_gene | d_gene | abundance | v_gene | CDR3nt | CDR3aa
TRBJ2-1 | TRBD2 | many | TRBV7-9 | TGTGCCAGCAGCTTAGCACTAGCGGGTTCCTACAATGAGCAGTTCTTC | CASSLALAGSYNEQFF
TRBJ2-3 | TRBD2 | many | TRBV4-3 | TGCGCCAGCAGCCTTCGGACTAGCGGGGGGGGTGCAGATACGCAGTATTTT | CASSLRTSGGGADTQYF
TRBJ2-3 | - | many | TRBV5-1 | TGCGCCAGCAGCTCTCGCGGCGCGAGCACAGATACGCAGTATTTT | CASSSRGASTDTQYF
TRBJ1-6 | TRBD1 | few | TRBV3-1 | TGTGCCAGCAGCACAGGGGGCGATTCACCCCTCCACTTT | CASSTGGDSPLHF
TRBJ2-5 | - | many | TRBV12-3/TRBV12-4 | TGTGCCAGCAGTTTTGGGGGGAACTCACGGACCCAGTACTTC | CASSFGGNSRTQYF
TRBJ1-1 | - | - | TRBV27 | TGTGCCAGCAGTCCAGGTTTTACCATGAACACTGAAGCTTTCTTT | CASSPGFTMNTEAFF
TRBJ1-4 | - | many | TRBV24-1 | TGTGCCACCAGTGAAGGGGGAATCGGTGAAAAACTGTTTTTT | CATSEGGIGEKLFF
TRBJ1-2 | TRBD1 | many | TRBV6-5 | TGTGCCAGCAGTTACTCGGTTGGACAGGCGAACTATGGCTACACCTTC | CASSYSVGQANYGYTF
TRBJ2-1 | TRBD2 | few | TRBV9 | TGTGCCAGCAGCTTAATGAAGGGGACTAGCGGGGGTTCCTACAATGAGCAGTTCTTC | CASSLMKGTSGGSYNEQFF
TRBJ2-3 | - | many | TRBV20-1 | TGCAGTGCTAGCACCGGGCGCCATACGCAGTATTTT | CSASTGRHTQYF
TRBJ1-4 | - | many | TRBV7-2 | TGTGCCAGCAGCTACCAGGGTGGGCCAAATGAAAAACTGTTTTTT | CASSYQGGPNEKLFF
TRBJ2-1 | TRBD2 | few | TRBV7-7 | TGTGCCAGCAGCCGCTTGAGCGGGGGGGCGTATGAGCAGTTCTTC | CASSRLSGGAYEQFF
TRBJ2-3 | - | - | TRBV12-3/TRBV12-4 | TGTGCCTCCAACACCCCGGGACTCGGCACAGATACGCAGTATTTT | CASNTPGLGTDTQYF
TRBJ2-3 | - | many | TRBV7-2 | TGTGCCAGCGCGTACACGGGCACAGATACGCAGTATTTT | CASAYTGTDTQYF
TRBJ1-1 | - | few | TRBV5-8 | TGTGCCAGCAGCTTTTCGCGAGACACTGAAGCTTTCTTT | CASSFSRDTEAFF
TRBJ2-2 | - | - | TRBV21-1 | TGTGCCAACCGCAGCGTACGACAAGGGAGCGGGGGGAACACCGGGGAGCTGTTTTTT | CANRSVRQGSGGNTGELFF
TRBJ2-2 | TRBD1 | many | TRBV11-2 | TGTGCCAGCAGCCGGACAGGGTCGGGCACCGGGGAGCTGTTTTTT | CASSRTGSGTGELFF
TRBJ1-6 | - | many | TRBV5-1 | TGCGCCAGCAGCTTCTGGCAAGCTAATTCACCCCTCCACTTT | CASSFWQANSPLHF
TRBJ2-7 | - | many | TRBV29-1 | TGCAGCGTTGGGGCCACGGTCTACGAGCAGTACTTC | CSVGATVYEQYF
TRBJ2-3 | - | medium-sized | TRBV20-1 | TGCAGTGCGTTCCAGGGGGGACCCAATACGCAGTATTTT | CSAFQGGPNTQYF
TRBJ2-5 | - | many | TRBV14 | TGTGCCAGCAGCCAACAAGAGACCCAGTACTTC | CASSQQETQYF
TRBJ1-4 | TRBD1 | many | TRBV4-3 | TGCGCCAGCAGCCCGTATGGGCCCGGGACAGGGGATGAAAAACTGTTTTTT | CASSPYGPGTGDEKLFF
TRBJ2-7 | - | many | TRBV5-6 | TGTGCCAGCAGCTTACCCACCGCCTACGAGCAGTACTTC | CASSLPTAYEQYF
TRBJ2-1 | TRBD1 | many | TRBV18 | TGTGCCAGCTCACAGAATTGGGACAGGGGCTATGAGCAGTTCTTC | CASSQNWDRGYEQFF
TRBJ1-6 | - | few | TRBV7-2 | TGTGCCAGCAGTTATACCGGGATCTCCTATAATTCACCCCTCCACTTT | CASSYTGISYNSPLHF
TRBJ2-5 | - | many | TRBV20-1 | TGCAGTGCTAGAGGTCTAGGGGGAAGGCAAGAGACCCAGTACTTC | CSARGLGGRQETQYF
TRBJ1-5 | - | many | TRBV7-9 | TGTGCCAGCAGCCGGTGGGGAGTGAATAATAGCAATCAGCCCCAGCATTTT | CASSRWGVNNSNQPQHF
TRBJ2-2 | - | many | TRBV7-2 | TGTGCCAGCAGCTTCAGAAGATCGACCGGGGAGCTGTTTTTT | CASSFRRSTGELFF
TRBJ2-7 | TRBD1 | many | TRBV5-1 | TGCGCCAGTTCGGACAGGGGGGGATCGGGCGAGCAGTACTTC | CASSDRGGSGEQYF
TRBJ2-5 | TRBD1 | many | TRBV5-4 | TGTGCCAGCAGCTTGAGGACAGGGGAGACCCAGTACTTC | CASSLRTGETQYF
TRBJ2-5 | TRBD2 | many | TRBV5-6 | TGTGCCAGCAGCTTGGGCCCTAGCGGGGTCCAAGAGACCCAGTACTTC | CASSLGPSGVQETQYF
TRBJ2-5 | TRBD2 | few | TRBV19 | TGTGCCAGTAGTCTAGCGGGGGGGCCAGGAAAGACCCAGTACTTC | CASSLAGGPGKTQYF
TRBJ1-5 | TRBD1 | - | TRBV5-1 | TGCGCCAGCAGCTTGGTTGGTATAGGGTGGACAGGGGGCAATCAGCCCCAGCATTTT | CASSLVGIGWTGGNQPQHF
TRBJ1-2 | TRBD1 | few | TRBV6-1 | TGTGCCAGCAGTGTATCCGGGACAGGGAACTATGGCTACACCTTC | CASSVSGTGNYGYTF
TRBJ2-1 | TRBD2 | - | TRBV5-4 | TGTGCCAGCAGCTTAGTCCCGGGACTACCCGTCGATGAGCAGTTCTTC | CASSLVPGLPVDEQFF
TRBJ1-2 | TRBD1 | many | TRBV7-2 | TGTGCCAGCAGCCCCTACAGGGGTGGCGGCTACACCTTC | CASSPYRGGGYTF
TRBJ1-2 | - | many | TRBV20-1 | TGCGGGGGGGGTAACTATGGCTACACCTTC | CGGGNYGYTF
TRBJ2-1 | TRBD2 | - | TRBV4-2 | TGTGCCAGCAGCCAAAGGGGACTAGCGGGGGGCAAGGCCTACAATGAGCAGTTCTTC | CASSQRGLAGGKAYNEQFF
TRBJ2-2 | TRBD1 | many | TRBV20-1 | TGCAGTGCTAGGACAGGGGCGAACACCGGGGAGCTGTTTTTT | CSARTGANTGELFF
TRBJ1-1 | TRBD1 | many | TRBV28 | TGTGCCACCCGATACCGACAGGGGGTGAACACTGAAGCTTTCTTT | CATRYRQGVNTEAFF
TRBJ2-3 | - | many | TRBV20-1 | TGCAGTGCTGAGCCGGGAATCGGCACAGATACGCAGTATTTT | CSAEPGIGTDTQYF
TRBJ1-2 | - | many | TRBV5-1 | TGCGCCAGCAGCCCGAGGACGTCGGGGTCCGGCGGGAACTATGGCTACACCTTC | CASSPRTSGSGGNYGYTF
TRBJ2-5 | - | many | TRBV5-4 | TGTGCCAGCAGCTTGATAGCCGGGGGCCAAGAGACCCAGTACTTC | CASSLIAGGQETQYF
TRBJ2-3 | - | many | TRBV7-3 | TGTGCCAGCAGCTTGGTGGGGGGTCCCACAGATACGCAGTATTTT | CASSLVGGPTDTQYF
TRBJ2-1 | - | many | TRBV7-3 | TGTGCCAGCAGCTCCCTTCCTCAGGGGAATGAGCAGTTCTTC | CASSSLPQGNEQFF
TRBJ1-5 | - | many | TRBV6-2/TRBV6-3 | TGTGCCAGCAGCCGTGGGACAATGGGTCAGCCCCAGCATTTT | CASSRGTMGQPQHF
TRBJ2-7 | TRBD1 | many | TRBV6-4 | TGTGCCAGCAGTGAGATTTATAGGCTCGTCACAGGGGTTCAAGGGGAGCAGTACTTC | CASSEIYRLVTGVQGEQYF
TRBJ2-3 | - | many | TRBV6-2/TRBV6-3 | TGTGCCAGCAGTTACTCTGACTCCCGCCTAGCAGATACGCAGTATTTT | CASSYSDSRLADTQYF
TRBJ1-1 | - | many | TRBV5-1 | TGCGCCAGCAGCCTCCAGGGGTACCGCACTGAAGCTTTCTTT | CASSLQGYRTEAFF
TRBJ2-7 | - | few | TRBV6-1 | TGTGCCAGCAGCAAAGCTAAGGACTACGAGCAGTACTTC | CASSKAKDYEQYF
TRBJ2-1 | - | few | TRBV7-9 | TGTGCCAGCAGCTCCTGGCGGGGTGAATTCAATGAGCAGTTCTTC | CASSSWRGEFNEQFF
TRBJ2-2 | - | few | TRBV7-2 | TGTGCCAGCAGCTCATCCAGGAATCCAGGCACCGGGGAGCTGTTTTTT | CASSSSRNPGTGELFF
TRBJ2-7 | - | many | TRBV18 | TGTGCCAGCTCACCGAACAGACAGAGCTCCTACGAGCAGTACTTC | CASSPNRQSSYEQYF
TRBJ2-6 | - | few | TRBV6-2/TRBV6-3 | TGTGCCAGCAGTTCATATAGCTCTGGGGCCAACGTCCTGACTTTC | CASSSYSSGANVLTF